The clone carrying this TCR beta chain was observed a few times. The antigen is undetermined. These data originate in a study of blood T cells in healthy people across ages. For the study at large: Per two T cells, about one barcoded beta molecule was captured through template switching. The study, taken as a whole, reports: From one million sequenced T cells, diversity estimates were lower bounds.

A second PCR of 7 to 11 cycles used a sample-barcoded 5' primer and a J-beta primer mix. Each cDNA molecule was tagged by a template-switch adaptor that had 12 random nucleotides. Samples each returned at least 3 million CDR3-containing paired-end reads. TCRdb recomputed calls from the 5' RACE reads with MiXCR, one row per CDR3 protein. The data show fewer than 800,000 distinct CDR3 sequences, 20% to 25% seen once. Germline CDR1 and CDR2: SGHTA and FQGTGA. The CDR3 extends over 15 amino acids. V lost 1 base and J lost 4; bases outside the gene matches: 3. Material for sequencing was blood. V gene TRBV7-3 combines with J gene TRBJ2-3; 9 bases are shared with TRBD1. The TCR originated in a man between 65 and 85 years old in good health. The CDR3 DNA reads as TGTGCCAGCAGCTTAAAGGGACAGGGCGCAGATACGCAGTATTTT. This codes for CASSLKGQGADTQYF.